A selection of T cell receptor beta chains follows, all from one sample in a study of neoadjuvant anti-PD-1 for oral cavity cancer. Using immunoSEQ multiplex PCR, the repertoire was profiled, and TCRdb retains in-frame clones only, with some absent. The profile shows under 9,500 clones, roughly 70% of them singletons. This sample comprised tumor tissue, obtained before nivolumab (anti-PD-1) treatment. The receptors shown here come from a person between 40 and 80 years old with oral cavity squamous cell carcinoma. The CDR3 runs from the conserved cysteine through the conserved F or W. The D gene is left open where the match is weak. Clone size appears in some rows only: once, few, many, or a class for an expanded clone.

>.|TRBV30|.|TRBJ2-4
TGTGCCTGGAGTGCCCCAGACGGAGTGAAAAACATTCAGTACTTC
CAWSAPDGVKNIQYF
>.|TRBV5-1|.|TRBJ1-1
TGCGCCAGCAGCTCCATGGGGGAAGCTTTCTTT
CASSSMGEAFF
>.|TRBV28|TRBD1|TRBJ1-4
TGTGCCAGCAGTCTCGGGACAGCCGCAACTAATGAAAAACTGTTTTTT
CASSLGTAATNEKLFF
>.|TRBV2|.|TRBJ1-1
TGTGCCAGCAGATACAGGTTGGGAGTCGCTGAAGCTTTCTTT
CASRYRLGVAEAFF
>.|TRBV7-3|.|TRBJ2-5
TGTGCCAGCAGCTTAGACGGGTTCGGGGCCCAGTACTTC
CASSLDGFGAQYF
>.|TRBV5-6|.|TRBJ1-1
TGTGCCAGCAGTTTCGTGGGACAGAACACTGAAGCTTTCTTT
CASSFVGQNTEAFF
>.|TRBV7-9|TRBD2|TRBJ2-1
TGTGCCAGCAGCCCCTTGAGGCGGGGGACGAATGAGCAGTTCTTC
CASSPLRRGTNEQFF
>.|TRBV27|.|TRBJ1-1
TGTGCCAGCAGTTTCCAGTGGGACACTGAAGCTTTCTTT
CASSFQWDTEAFF
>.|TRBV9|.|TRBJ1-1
TGTGCCAGCAAGAAGGGGTTGGGGAACACTGAAGCTTTCTTT
CASKKGLGNTEAFF
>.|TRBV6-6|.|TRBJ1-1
TGTGCCAGCAGTTACCGACCGGCGGGGCGGTACACTGAAGCTTTCTTT
CASSYRPAGRYTEAFF
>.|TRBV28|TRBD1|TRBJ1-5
TGTGCCAGCAGTTTAGAAGACAGGGGCGAACAGCCCCAGCATTTT
CASSLEDRGEQPQHF
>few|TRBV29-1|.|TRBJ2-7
TGCAGCGTAACGGGACACGAACCCTACGAGCAGTACTTC
CSVTGHEPYEQYF
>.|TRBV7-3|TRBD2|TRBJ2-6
TGTGCCAGCAGCCCACTAGCGGGAGGGCCTCGAAGCTCTGGGGCCAACGTCCTGACTTTC
CASSPLAGGPRSSGANVLTF
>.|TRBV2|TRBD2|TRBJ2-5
TGTGCCAGCACCTGGACTAGCGGGAGGCTGGGGCAAGAGACCCAGTACTTC
CASTWTSGRLGQETQYF
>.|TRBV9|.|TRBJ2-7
TGTGCCAGCAGCGTCGGAGGGGCGGACTACCTCTACGAGCAGTACTTC
CASSVGGADYLYEQYF
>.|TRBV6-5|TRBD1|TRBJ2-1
TGTGCCAGCAGTTACTCTTGGACAGGGGGAAATGAGCAGTTCTTC
CASSYSWTGGNEQFF
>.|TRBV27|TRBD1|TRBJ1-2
TGTGCCAGCAGTTGGACAGGCGGGAATGGCTACACCTTC
CASSWTGGNGYTF
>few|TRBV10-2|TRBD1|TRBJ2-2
TGCGCCAGCACCTCACCTGGGACAGGGGCCACCGGGGAGCTGTTTTTT
CASTSPGTGATGELFF
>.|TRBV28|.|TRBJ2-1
TGTGCCAGCAGTTTAGAGGGATCGGTTAGAAATGAGCAGTTCTTC
CASSLEGSVRNEQFF
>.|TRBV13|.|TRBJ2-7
TGTGCCAGCAGCTTAGCAGGACGGGATTACGAGCAGTACTTC
CASSLAGRDYEQYF
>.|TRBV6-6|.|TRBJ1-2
TGTGCCAGCAGCTTACAGGGCGGAAGCTATGGCTACACCTTC
CASSLQGGSYGYTF
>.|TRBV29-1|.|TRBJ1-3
TGCAGCGTGCGGACAGAAGGAAACACCATATATTTT
CSVRTEGNTIYF
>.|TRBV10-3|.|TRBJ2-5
TGTGCCATCAGGGGGGGCAGGGGGTCCCAAGAGACCCAGTACTTC
CAIRGGRGSQETQYF
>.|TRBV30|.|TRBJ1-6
TGTGCCTGGAGTGGGGGGACCCGAAGCTCCTATAATTCACCCCTCCACTTT
CAWSGGTRSSYNSPLHF
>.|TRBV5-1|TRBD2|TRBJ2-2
TGCGCCAGCAGCTTGGTTGGACTAGCGGCCGGGGAGCTGTTTTTT
CASSLVGLAAGELFF
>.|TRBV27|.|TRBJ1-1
TGTGCCAGCAGAATCAACCGGGCCACTGAAGCTTTCTTT
CASRINRATEAFF
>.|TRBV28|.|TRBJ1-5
TGTGCCAGCAGGCGCTCATGGGATAGCAATCAGCCCCAGCATTTT
CASRRSWDSNQPQHF
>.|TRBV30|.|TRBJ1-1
TGTGCCTGGAGTGAGATAGTAGAAGCTTTCTTT
CAWSEIVEAFF
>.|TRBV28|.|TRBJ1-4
TGTGCCAGCAGTTCCCCGGGAGACAGGATTGGGGAAAAACTGTTTTTT
CASSSPGDRIGEKLFF
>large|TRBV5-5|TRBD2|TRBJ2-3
TGTGCCAGCAGCTTAAGGACTAGCGGGACCACAGATACGCAGTATTTT
CASSLRTSGTTDTQYF
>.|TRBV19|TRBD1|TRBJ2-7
TGTGCCAGTAGCGATCTACTATGGGACAGGGGCCCCTACGAGCAGTACTTC
CASSDLLWDRGPYEQYF
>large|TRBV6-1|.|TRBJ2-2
TGTGCCAGCAGTTCACGGGTCGAAACCGGGGAGCTGTTTTTT
CASSSRVETGELFF
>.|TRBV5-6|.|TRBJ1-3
TGTGCCAGCAGCCCGGGCCTAGGGGCTGGAAACACCATATATTTT
CASSPGLGAGNTIYF
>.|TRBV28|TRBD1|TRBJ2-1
TGTGCCAGCAGTGAAACTGGACAGGGGACTTACAATGAGCAGTTCTTC
CASSETGQGTYNEQFF
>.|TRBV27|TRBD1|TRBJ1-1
TGTGCCAGCATATCCTGGGACAGGGGGACCCCTGAAGCTTTCTTT
CASISWDRGTPEAFF
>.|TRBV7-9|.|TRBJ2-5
TGTGCCAGCAGCCGCAGCAGGGTTTACGGAATATCTGGACAAGAGACCCAGTACTTC
CASSRSRVYGISGQETQYF
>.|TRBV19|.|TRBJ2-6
TGTGCCAGTAGTTCCAACTCTGGGGCCAACATCCTGACTTTC
CASSSNSGANILTF
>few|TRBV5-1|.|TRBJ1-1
TGCGCCAGCAGCTTCCGGGACAATTTGAACACTGAAGCTTTCTTT
CASSFRDNLNTEAFF
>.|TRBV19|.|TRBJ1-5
TGTGCCAGTAGTAGAGCTGGCCGGGGGCGCAATCAGCCCCAGCATTTT
CASSRAGRGRNQPQHF
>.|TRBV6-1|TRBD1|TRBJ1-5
TGTGCCAGCAGTCGACAGGGGGAAAAGGATCAGCCCCAGCATTTT
CASSRQGEKDQPQHF
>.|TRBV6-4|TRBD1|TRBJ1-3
TGTGCCGGGGTAGACAGGGAATCTGGAAACACCATATATTTT
CAGVDRESGNTIYF
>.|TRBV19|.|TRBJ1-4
TGTGCCAGTAAGGCGGCAGGAAGGCCCAATGAAAAACTGTTTTTT
CASKAAGRPNEKLFF
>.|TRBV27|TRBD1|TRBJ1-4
TGTGCCAGCAGTGACACAGGGGTGGGGGAAACTAATGAAAAACTGTTTTTT
CASSDTGVGETNEKLFF
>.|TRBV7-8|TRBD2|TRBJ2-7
TGTGCCAGCAGCTTAGGTCTAGCGGGCATCTACGAGCAGTACTTC
CASSLGLAGIYEQYF